This T cell receptor beta chain was captured in a study of T cell changes during pregnancy in multiple sclerosis (dated by TCRdb to about 2019). Study-wide context: In women with multiple sclerosis, the researchers looked at how the T cell repertoire shifted as pregnancy progressed.

The library was produced with the immunoSEQ multiplex PCR assay. Not all clones reach the TCRdb copy of this immuneACCESS table, which keeps in-frame sequences only. Checked studies attribute under half of the gap to unresolved V genes and leave the rest unexplained. The sample yields under 100,000 clones; about 95% were counted once. The ten largest clones add up to about 1.2% of the sample. V trim: 5 bases; J trim: 5 bases; unmatched bases: 6. Counted from cysteine to phenylalanine, this CDR3 has 14 amino acids. Kept here is only the CDR3 DNA, which spans 42 bases and is read in frame from base 1. The germline V gene (reference sequence) gives CDR1 as MNHEY and CDR2 as SMNVEV. About this clone itself: The antigen this receptor binds is unknown. No per-base quality is available; no much larger clone lies one base away.

This sequence was found in a female donor with multiple sclerosis, enrolled in a pregnancy study. Here the chain combines TRBV27 and TRBJ2-1, and 7 bases in between align with TRBD2. Sequencing used peripheral blood, obtained in the second trimester of pregnancy. The DNA sequence reads TGTGCCAGCAGTATAGCAGGGAGGGACAATGAGCAGTTCTTC. This encodes CASSIAGRDNEQFF.